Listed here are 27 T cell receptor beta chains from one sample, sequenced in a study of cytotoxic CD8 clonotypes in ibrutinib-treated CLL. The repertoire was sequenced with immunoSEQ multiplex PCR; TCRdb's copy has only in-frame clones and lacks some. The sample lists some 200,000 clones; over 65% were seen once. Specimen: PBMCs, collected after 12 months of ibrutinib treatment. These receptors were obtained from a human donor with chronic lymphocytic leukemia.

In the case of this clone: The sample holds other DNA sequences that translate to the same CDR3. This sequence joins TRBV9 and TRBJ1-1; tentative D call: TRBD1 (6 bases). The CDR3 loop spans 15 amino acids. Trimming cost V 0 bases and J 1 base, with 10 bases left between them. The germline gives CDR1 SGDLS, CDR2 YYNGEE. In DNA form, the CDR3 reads TGTGCCAGCAGCGTAGCCGGCAGGGGGAACACTGAAGCTTTCTTT. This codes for CASSVAGRGNTEAFF.

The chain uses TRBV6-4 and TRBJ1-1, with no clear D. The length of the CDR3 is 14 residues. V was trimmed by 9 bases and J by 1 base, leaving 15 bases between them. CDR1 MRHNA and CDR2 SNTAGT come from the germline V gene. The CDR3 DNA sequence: TGTGCCAGTGATTCCGACCGGGAGAACACTGAAGCTTTCTTT. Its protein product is CASDSDRENTEAFF.

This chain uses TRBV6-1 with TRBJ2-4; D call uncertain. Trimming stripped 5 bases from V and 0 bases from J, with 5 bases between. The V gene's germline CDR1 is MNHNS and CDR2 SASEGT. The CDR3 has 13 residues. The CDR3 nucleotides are TGTGCCAGCAGTCAGGAAGCCAAAAACATTCAGTACTTC. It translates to CASSQEAKNIQYF.

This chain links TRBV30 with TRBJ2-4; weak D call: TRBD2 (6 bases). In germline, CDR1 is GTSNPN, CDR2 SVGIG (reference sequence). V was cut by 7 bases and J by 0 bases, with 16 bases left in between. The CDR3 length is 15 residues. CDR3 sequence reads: CALHIPGLAKNIQYF. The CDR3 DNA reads TGTGCCTTGCATATACCGGGACTAGCCAAAAACATTCAGTACTTC.

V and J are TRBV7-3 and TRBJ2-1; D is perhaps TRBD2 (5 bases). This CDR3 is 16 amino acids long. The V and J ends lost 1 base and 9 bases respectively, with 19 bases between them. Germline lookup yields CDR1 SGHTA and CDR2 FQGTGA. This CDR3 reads CASSLSAASSGGEQFF. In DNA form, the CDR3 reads TGTGCCAGCAGCTTAAGTGCGGCTAGCTCGGGTGGTGAGCAGTTCTTC.

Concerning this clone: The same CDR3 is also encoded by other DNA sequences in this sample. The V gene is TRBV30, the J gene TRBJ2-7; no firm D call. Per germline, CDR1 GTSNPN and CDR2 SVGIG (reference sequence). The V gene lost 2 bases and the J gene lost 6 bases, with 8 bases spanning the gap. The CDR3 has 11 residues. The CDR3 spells CAWSLVGEQYF. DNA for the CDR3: TGTGCCTGGAGTTTGGTTGGCGAGCAGTACTTC.

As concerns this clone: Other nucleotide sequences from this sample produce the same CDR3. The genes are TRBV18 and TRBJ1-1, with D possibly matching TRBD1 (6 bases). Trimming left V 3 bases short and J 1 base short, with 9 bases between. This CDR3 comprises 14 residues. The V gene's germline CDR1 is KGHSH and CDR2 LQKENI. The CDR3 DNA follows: TGTGCCAGCTCACCTAGGACAGAGAACACTGAAGCTTTCTTT. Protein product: CASSPRTENTEAFF.

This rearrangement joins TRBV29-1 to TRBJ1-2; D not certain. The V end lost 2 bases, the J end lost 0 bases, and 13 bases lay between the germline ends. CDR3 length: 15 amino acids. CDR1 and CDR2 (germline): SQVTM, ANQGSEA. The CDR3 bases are TGCAGCGTTGAAAGGAGGCAGGTGACTAACTATGGCTACACCTTC. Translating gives CSVERRQVTNYGYTF.

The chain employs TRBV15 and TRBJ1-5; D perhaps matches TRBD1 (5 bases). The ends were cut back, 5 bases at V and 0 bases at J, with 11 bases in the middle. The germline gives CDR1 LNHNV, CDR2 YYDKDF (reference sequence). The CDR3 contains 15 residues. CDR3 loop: CATSDQGFSNQPQHF. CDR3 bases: TGTGCCACCAGCGACCAGGGCTTTAGCAATCAGCCCCAGCATTTT.

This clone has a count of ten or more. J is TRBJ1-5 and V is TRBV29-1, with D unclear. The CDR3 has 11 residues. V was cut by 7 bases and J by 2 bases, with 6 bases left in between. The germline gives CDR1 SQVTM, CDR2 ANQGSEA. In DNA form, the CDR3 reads TGCAGCGGGGGAGGCAATCAGCCCCAGCATTTT. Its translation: CSGGGNQPQHF.

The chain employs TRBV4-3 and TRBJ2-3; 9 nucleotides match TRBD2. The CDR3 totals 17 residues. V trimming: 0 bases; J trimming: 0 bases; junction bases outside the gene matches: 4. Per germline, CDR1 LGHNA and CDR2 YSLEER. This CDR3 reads CASSQDLSGGSTDTQYF. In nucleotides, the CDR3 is TGCGCCAGCAGCCAAGATCTTAGCGGGGGAAGCACAGATACGCAGTATTTT.

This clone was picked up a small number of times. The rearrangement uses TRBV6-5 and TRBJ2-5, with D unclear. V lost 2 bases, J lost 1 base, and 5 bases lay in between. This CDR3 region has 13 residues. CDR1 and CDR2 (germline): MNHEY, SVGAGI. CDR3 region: CASSYTVQETQYF. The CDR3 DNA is TGTGCCAGCAGTTACACGGTCCAAGAGACCCAGTACTTC.

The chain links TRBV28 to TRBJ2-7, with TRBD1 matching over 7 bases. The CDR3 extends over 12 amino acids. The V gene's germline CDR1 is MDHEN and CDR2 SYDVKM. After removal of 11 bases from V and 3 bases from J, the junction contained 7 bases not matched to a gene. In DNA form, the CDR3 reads TGTGCCTGTGTAGGACAGGACTACGAGCAGTACTTC. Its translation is CACVGQDYEQYF.

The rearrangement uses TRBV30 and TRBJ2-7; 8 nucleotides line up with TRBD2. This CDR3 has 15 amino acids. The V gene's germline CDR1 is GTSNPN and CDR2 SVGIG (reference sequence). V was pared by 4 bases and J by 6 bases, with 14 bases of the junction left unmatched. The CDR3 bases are TGTGCCTGGACCCCAGGAGGTGCCGGGAGGGGCGAGCAGTACTTC. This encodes CAWTPGGAGRGEQYF.

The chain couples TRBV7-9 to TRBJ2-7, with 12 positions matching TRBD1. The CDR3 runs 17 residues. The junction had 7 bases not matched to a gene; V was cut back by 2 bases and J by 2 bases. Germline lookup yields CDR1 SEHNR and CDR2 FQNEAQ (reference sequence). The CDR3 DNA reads TGTGCCAGCAGCTTAAGCCGGGACAGGGGGCCAACCTACGAGCAGTACTTC. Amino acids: CASSLSRDRGPTYEQYF. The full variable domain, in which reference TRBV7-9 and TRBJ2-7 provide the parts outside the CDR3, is DTGVSQNPRHKITKRGQNVTFRCDPISEHNRLYWYRQTLGQGPEFLTYFQNEAQLEKSRLLSDRFSAERPKGSFSTLEIQRTEQGDSAMYLCASSLSRDRGPTYEQYFGPGTRLTVT.

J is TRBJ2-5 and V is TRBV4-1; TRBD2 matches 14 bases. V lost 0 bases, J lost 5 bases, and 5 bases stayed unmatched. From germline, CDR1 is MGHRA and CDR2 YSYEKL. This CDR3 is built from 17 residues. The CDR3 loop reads CASSQDRLAGGEETQYF. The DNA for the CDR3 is TGCGCCAGCAGCCAAGATCGACTAGCGGGAGGGGAGGAGACCCAGTACTTC.

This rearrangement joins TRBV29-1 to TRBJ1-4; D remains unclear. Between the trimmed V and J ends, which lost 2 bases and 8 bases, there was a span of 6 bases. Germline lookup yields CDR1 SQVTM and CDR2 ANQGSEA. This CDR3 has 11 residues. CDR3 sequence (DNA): TGCAGCGTTGAACCACGGGAAAAACTGTTTTTT. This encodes CSVEPREKLFF.

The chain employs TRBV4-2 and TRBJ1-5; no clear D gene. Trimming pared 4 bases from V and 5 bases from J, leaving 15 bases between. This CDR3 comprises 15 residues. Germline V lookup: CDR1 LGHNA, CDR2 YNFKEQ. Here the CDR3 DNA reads TGTGCCAGCAGCCGCAACGGGTTGGTGGATCAGCCCCAGCATTTT. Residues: CASSRNGLVDQPQHF.

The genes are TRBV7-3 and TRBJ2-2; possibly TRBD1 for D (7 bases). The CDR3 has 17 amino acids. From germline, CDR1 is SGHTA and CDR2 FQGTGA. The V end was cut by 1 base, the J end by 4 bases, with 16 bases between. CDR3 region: CASSLKADRRGTGELFF. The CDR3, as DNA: TGTGCCAGCAGCTTAAAGGCGGACAGGAGGGGCACCGGGGAGCTGTTTTTT.

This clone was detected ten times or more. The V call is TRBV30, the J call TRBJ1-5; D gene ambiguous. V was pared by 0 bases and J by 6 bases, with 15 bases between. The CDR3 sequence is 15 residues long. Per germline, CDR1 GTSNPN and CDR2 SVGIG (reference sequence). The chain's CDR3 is CAWSVRGGYGQPQHF. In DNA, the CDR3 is TGTGCCTGGAGTGTACGGGGAGGGTACGGTCAGCCCCAGCATTTT. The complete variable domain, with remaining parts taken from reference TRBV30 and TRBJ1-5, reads SQTIHQWPATLVQPVGSPLSLECTVEGTSNPNLYWYRQAAGRGLQLLFYSVGIGQISSEVPQNLSASRPQDRQFILSSKKLLLSDSGFYLCAWSVRGGYGQPQHFGDGTRLSIL.

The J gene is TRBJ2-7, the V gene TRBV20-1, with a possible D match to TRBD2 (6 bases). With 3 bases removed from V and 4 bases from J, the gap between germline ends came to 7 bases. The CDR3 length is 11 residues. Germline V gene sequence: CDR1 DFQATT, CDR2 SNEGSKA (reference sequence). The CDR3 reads CSAREGYEQYF. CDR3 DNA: TGCAGTGCTAGGGAGGGATACGAGCAGTACTTC.

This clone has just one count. In DNA form, the CDR3 reads TGCGCCAGCAGCCAATCACGTAACTATGAATGGACCGGGGAGCTGTTTTTT. This codes for CASSQSRNYEWTGELFF. The rearrangement uses TRBV4-1 and TRBJ2-2, with unresolved D. V gave up 2 bases and J gave up 5 bases, with 18 bases separating them. CDR3 length: 17 amino acids. CDR1 and CDR2 from the germline V gene are MGHRA and YSYEKL.

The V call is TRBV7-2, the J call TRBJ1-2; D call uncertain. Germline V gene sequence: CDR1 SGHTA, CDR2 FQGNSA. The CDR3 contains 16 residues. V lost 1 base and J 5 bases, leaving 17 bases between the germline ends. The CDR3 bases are TGTGCCAGCAGCTTAGTAGCGCCTCCCCTCCCTTATGGCTACACCTTC. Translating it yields CASSLVAPPLPYGYTF.

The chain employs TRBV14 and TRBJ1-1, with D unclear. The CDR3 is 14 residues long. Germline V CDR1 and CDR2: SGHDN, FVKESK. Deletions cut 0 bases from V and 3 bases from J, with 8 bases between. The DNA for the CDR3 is TGTGCCAGCAGCCAAGAACTGGGATACACTGAAGCTTTCTTT. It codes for CASSQELGYTEAFF.

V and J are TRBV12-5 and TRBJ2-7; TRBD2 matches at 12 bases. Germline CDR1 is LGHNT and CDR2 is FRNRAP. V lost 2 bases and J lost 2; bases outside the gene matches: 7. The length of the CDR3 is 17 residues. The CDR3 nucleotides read TGTGCTAGTGGTTTGACACCACTAGCGGGAGGACCCTACGAGCAGTACTTC. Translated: CASGLTPLAGGPYEQYF.

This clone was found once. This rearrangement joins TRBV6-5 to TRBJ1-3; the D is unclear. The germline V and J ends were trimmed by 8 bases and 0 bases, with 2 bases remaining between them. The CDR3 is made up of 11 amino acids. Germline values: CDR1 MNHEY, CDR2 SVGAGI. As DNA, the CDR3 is TGTGCCAGCGGCTCTGGAAACACCATATATTTT. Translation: CASGSGNTIYF.

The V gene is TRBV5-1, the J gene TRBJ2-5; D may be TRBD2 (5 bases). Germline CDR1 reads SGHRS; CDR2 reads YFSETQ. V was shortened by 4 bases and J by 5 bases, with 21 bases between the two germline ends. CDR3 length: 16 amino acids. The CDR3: CASSRLASGPEETQYF. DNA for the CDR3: TGCGCCAGCAGCCGGTTGGCCAGCGGCCCTGAGGAGACCCAGTACTTC.